Below, 30 T cell receptor beta chains from the same sample are listed, as sequenced in a study of response to subunit inactivated influenza vaccine. TCRdb analysed the RT-PCR reads with MiXCR anew, one entry per CDR3 protein. Of approximately 230,000 distinct CDR3 sequences detected, less than 15% appear once; the ten largest clones hold about 7.8%. The specimen comprised non-naive T cells sorted from PBMCs, sampled 14 to 15 days before vaccination. The receptors were gathered from a man aged 50-60 years who received an inactivated influenza vaccine.

This chain connects TRBV12-3 or TRBV12-4 to TRBJ2-1; perhaps TRBD2 as D (5 bases). The CDR3 length is 12 residues. Trimming cost V 5 bases and J 9 bases, with 11 bases left between them. CDR3 sequence: CASSPYGGEQFF. The CDR3 coding sequence is TGTGCCAGCAGTCCCTACGGAGGTGAGCAGTTCTTC.

The sample holds a few counts of this clonotype. The V gene is TRBV6-2 or TRBV6-3, the J gene TRBJ2-3, with TRBD2 matching over 14 bases. Germline lookup yields CDR1 MNHEY and CDR2 SVGEGT. This CDR3 has 15 residues. The V segment lost 9 bases and the J segment 2 bases; nucleotides outside the gene matches: 4. The CDR3 region has the DNA TGTGCCAGTCGACTAGCGGGGGGGAACACAGATACGCAGTATTTT. It specifies CASRLAGGNTDTQYF.

This rearrangement joins TRBV7-9 to TRBJ2-3, with a possible D match to TRBD2 (6 bases). Germline V CDR1 and CDR2: SEHNR, FQNEAQ (reference sequence). Trimming took 4 bases from V and 2 from J, leaving 13 bases between them. This CDR3 contains 15 residues. The CDR3 nucleotides read TGTGCCAGCAGCTCCGCTCGGGGGACCACAGATACGCAGTATTTT. It specifies CASSSARGTTDTQYF.

As for this clonotype: The junction does not match germline at one end; this may be a read error. The rearrangement joins TRBV5-1 to TRBJ1-1, with D possibly TRBD1 on 6 matching bases. The CDR3 loop spans 14 amino acids. Germline V gives CDR1 SGHRS, CDR2 YFSETQ. CDR3 protein: CASSLQGSNTEAIF. DNA for the CDR3: TGCGCCAGCAGCCTACAGGGATCGAACACTGAAGCTATCTTT.

The rearrangement uses TRBV7-2 and TRBJ1-4; D not resolved. The CDR3 spans 16 residues. V shed 5 bases and J shed 5 bases, with 18 bases lying between them. Germline assignment: CDR1 SGHTA and CDR2 FQGNSA. CDR3 loop: CASSLTAGRENEKLFF. The CDR3, as DNA: TGTGCCAGCAGCCTCACCGCCGGCAGAGAGAATGAAAAACTGTTTTTT.

This sequence joins TRBV20-1 and TRBJ1-2; D remains ambiguous. V was clipped by 0 bases and J by 6 bases, with 23 bases between them. The CDR3 totals 17 residues. Looked up from germline, CDR1 is DFQATT and CDR2 is SNEGSKA (reference sequence). The CDR3 reads CSARDLDPGVLLDGYTF. The CDR3 DNA reads TGCAGTGCTAGAGATCTGGACCCGGGCGTCCTTCTCGATGGCTACACCTTC.

Only a few counts were recorded for this clonotype. The gene calls are TRBV29-1 and TRBJ1-4; possible D gene TRBD1, 5 bases. Germline CDR1 and CDR2: SQVTM and ANQGSEA. The CDR3 spans 13 residues. The ends were cut back, 4 bases at V and 5 bases at J, with 11 bases in the middle. The DNA for the CDR3 is TGCAGCGTTGGACAGAACGGGAATGAAAAACTGTTTTTT. It specifies CSVGQNGNEKLFF.

This clonotype was observed at least ten times. V and J are TRBV12-3 or TRBV12-4 and TRBJ2-3, with 10 bases that match TRBD1. CDR3 length equals 14 residues. V shed 8 bases, J shed 5 bases, and the junction held 7 bases outside the gene matches. The chain's CDR3 is CASVDRGLVDTQYF. The CDR3 bases are TGTGCCAGCGTTGACAGGGGGCTAGTAGATACGCAGTATTTT.

This sequence joins TRBV20-1 and TRBJ2-1, with D tentatively TRBD2 (7 bases). Germline V CDR1 and CDR2: DFQATT, SNEGSKA (reference sequence). This CDR3 contains 16 residues. V shed 5 bases and J shed 0 bases, with 17 bases lying between them. The CDR3 sequence is CSAVLGGASSYNEQFF. The CDR3 DNA reads as TGCAGTGCTGTATTAGGGGGGGCTAGCTCCTACAATGAGCAGTTCTTC.

CDR3 DNA: TGCAGTGCTAGTATCCCTGGGGAGTTCACAGATACGCAGTATTTT. Translation: CSASIPGEFTDTQYF. The rearrangement uses TRBV20-1 and TRBJ2-3; a weak D match, TRBD2 (5 bases). Trimming shortened V by 3 bases and J by 2 bases, and 15 bases separated the two germline ends. The CDR3 has 15 residues. Germline V CDR1 and CDR2: DFQATT, SNEGSKA (reference sequence).

This chain uses TRBV20-1 with TRBJ1-1, with D maybe TRBD1 (5 bases). Germline lookup yields CDR1 DFQATT and CDR2 SNEGSKA (reference sequence). This CDR3 has 12 amino acids. The CDR3 DNA follows: TGCAGGGGCGTGGGGGGGAACACTGAAGCTTTCTTT. This translates into CRGVGGNTEAFF.

CDR3 sequence: CASSWYRRYEQYF. The CDR3 DNA sequence: TGTGCCAGCAGTTGGTACAGGAGATACGAGCAGTACTTC. The V call is TRBV12-3 or TRBV12-4, the J call TRBJ2-7; weak D call: TRBD1 (5 bases). The CDR3 sequence is 13 residues long. Trimming left V 4 bases short and J 4 bases short, with 11 bases between.

V and J are TRBV7-8 and TRBJ1-5, with a weak D call TRBD1 (5 bases). Germline CDR1 and CDR2: SGHVS and FQNEAQ. Trimming took off 5 bases at V and 2 bases at J, with 13 bases between the two ends. The CDR3 loop spans 15 amino acids. CDR3 coding DNA: TGTGCCAGCAGCCCCGACTGGGGCGGCAATCAGCCCCAGCATTTT. It specifies CASSPDWGGNQPQHF.

The rearrangement uses TRBV4-3 and TRBJ2-7; the match to TRBD1 covers 7 bases. CDR1 LGHNA and CDR2 YSLEER come from the germline V gene. Unmatched junction bases numbered 10, after V lost 4 bases and J lost 1 base. This CDR3 is 16 amino acids long. CDR3 sequence (DNA): TGCGCCAGCAGCCGAGGCGGACAGGAACCGTCCTACGAGCAGTACTTC. Amino acid sequence: CASSRGGQEPSYEQYF.

This chain links TRBV29-1 with TRBJ1-1; 8 nucleotides match TRBD1. The CDR3 runs 15 residues. J lost 4 bases, V lost 3 bases, and 10 bases had no gene match. Germline V gene data show CDR1 as SQVTM and CDR2 as ANQGSEA. The CDR3 bases are TGCAGCGTTGATTATTCAGGGGGCGCGACCACTGAAGCTTTCTTT. This translates into CSVDYSGGATTEAFF. Complete variable domain (other parts from reference TRBV29-1 and TRBJ1-1): SAVISQKPSRDICQRGTSLTIQCQVDSQVTMMFWYRQQPGQSLTLIATANQGSEATYESGFVIDKFPISRPNLTFSTLTVSNMSPEDSSIYLCSVDYSGGATTEAFFGQGTRLTVV.

The chain uses TRBV3-1 and TRBJ2-5; weak D call: TRBD2 (5 bases). The germline V gene has CDR1 LGHDT and CDR2 YNNKEL (reference sequence). V was trimmed by 7 bases and J by 2 bases, leaving 20 bases between them. The CDR3 runs to 16 residues. In DNA, the CDR3 is TGTGCCAGCACCCCCACCATCGGCGGGCCACAAGAGACCCAGTACTTC. Protein: CASTPTIGGPQETQYF.

The gene calls are TRBV18 and TRBJ2-3; D not certain. The V end was cut by 3 bases, the J end by 0 bases, with 19 bases between. Per germline, CDR1 KGHSH and CDR2 LQKENI. The CDR3 is made up of 18 amino acids. The CDR3 DNA sequence: TGTGCCAGCTCACCGAACGGAAGGGCGTTCCTTAGCACAGATACGCAGTATTTT. It specifies CASSPNGRAFLSTDTQYF.

This clonotype was counted between two and nine times. In nucleotides, the CDR3 is TGTGCCAGCACACACGGGGGGGGGTCCGCCGGGGAGCTGTTTTTT. Translated, it gives CASTHGGGSAGELFF. The chain has TRBV27 and TRBJ2-2; 8 nucleotides agree with TRBD2. The CDR3 has 15 residues. The germline gives CDR1 MNHEY, CDR2 SMNVEV (reference sequence). Germline trimming cut 7 bases from V and 6 bases from J; bases unmatched to any gene: 10.

This chain uses TRBV5-1 with TRBJ2-3; possibly TRBD1 for D (5 bases). Germline V gives CDR1 SGHRS, CDR2 YFSETQ. V lost 5 bases to trimming and J lost 4 bases, with 17 bases between them. CDR3 length equals 15 residues. DNA of the CDR3: TGCGCCAGCAGAAAACAGGATAGCCGATCAGATACGCAGTATTTT. It encodes CASRKQDSRSDTQYF.

This chain uses TRBV6-2 or TRBV6-3 with TRBJ2-7; TRBD1 matches at 9 bases. J lost 3 bases, V lost 2 bases, and 5 bases had no gene match. Germline CDR1 is MNHEY and CDR2 is SVGEGT. The CDR3 totals 15 residues. The CDR3 here is CASSYKGQGFYEQYF. In nucleotides, the CDR3 is TGTGCCAGCAGTTACAAGGGACAGGGCTTCTACGAGCAGTACTTC.

The chain carries TRBV10-3 and TRBJ1-2; TRBD1 is a possible D gene (5 bases). The V gene lost 2 bases and the J gene lost 5 bases, with 6 bases spanning the gap. Germline V lookup: CDR1 ENHRY, CDR2 SYGVKD. The CDR3 has 12 amino acids. Here the CDR3 DNA reads TGTGCCATCAGTGAGCAGGGTTATGGCTACACCTTC. Translation: CAISEQGYGYTF.

This clonotype was counted ten times or more. This chain connects TRBV10-3 to TRBJ2-1; D ambiguous. Germline loops: CDR1 ENHRY, CDR2 SYGVKD. The CDR3 runs to 14 residues. Deletions cut 6 bases from V and 6 bases from J, with 15 bases between. The CDR3 DNA is TGTGCCATCAGATCGTTACCAGGAGCCAATGAGCAGTTCTTC. It translates to CAIRSLPGANEQFF.

The genes are TRBV13 and TRBJ2-5; TRBD1 or TRBD2 may be the D gene (5 bases each). V lost 4 bases, J lost 2 bases, and 17 bases lay in between. CDR1 PRHDT and CDR2 FYEKMQ come from the germline V gene (reference sequence). CDR3 length: 16 residues. In DNA, the CDR3 is TGTGCCAGCAGCTATGGGACCGTGACCCTTCAAGAGACCCAGTACTTC. It specifies CASSYGTVTLQETQYF.

This clonotype appeared many times. This chain joins TRBV6-6 and TRBJ2-5; D uncertain. The V end lost 2 bases, the J end lost 4 bases, and 8 bases lay between the germline ends. This CDR3 is built from 13 residues. Germline loops: CDR1 MNHNY, CDR2 SVGAGI (reference sequence). The CDR3 bases are TGTGCCAGCAGTTACGGGCCGTCAGAGACCCAGTACTTC. It is translated as CASSYGPSETQYF.

The chain joins TRBV27 to TRBJ2-6, with D maybe TRBD2 (5 bases). Germline values: CDR1 MNHEY, CDR2 SMNVEV (reference sequence). The V gene lost 3 bases and the J gene lost 1 base, with 7 bases spanning the gap. The CDR3 covers 15 residues. CDR3 bases: TGTGCCAGCAGTTTTACGGGATCTGGGGCCAACGTCCTGACTTTC. Its protein is CASSFTGSGANVLTF.

This clonotype has a handful of counts. The chain uses TRBV12-3 or TRBV12-4 and TRBJ2-3; D call uncertain. Deletions cut 6 bases from V and 5 bases from J, with 9 bases between. The CDR3 extends over 12 amino acids. CDR3 in DNA: TGTGCCAGCAGCAAGTCCGGAGATACGCAGTATTTT. This encodes CASSKSGDTQYF.

This clonotype occurred a few times. The CDR3 region has the DNA TGTGCCAGCAGTCCCGCGAACAGGGGGAGTCACTATGGCTACACCTTC. It translates to CASSPANRGSHYGYTF. This chain connects TRBV12-3 or TRBV12-4 to TRBJ1-2; 8 positions match TRBD1. The CDR3 length is 16 residues. J gave up 3 bases and V 5 bases, and 11 bases lay outside the gene matches.

This clonotype was recorded at least ten times. This chain links TRBV5-1 with TRBJ2-2, with 7 bases aligning to TRBD1. The CDR3 extends over 16 amino acids. V shed 2 bases and J 6 bases; nucleotides not matched to a gene: 10. CDR1 is SGHRS, CDR2 YFSETQ, per germline. CDR3 nucleotide sequence: TGCGCCAGCAGCTTATACTTAATCGGGACAGCCGGGGAGCTGTTTTTT. This translates into CASSLYLIGTAGELFF.

This clonotype was picked up a small number of times. The V call is TRBV20-1, the J call TRBJ2-1; either TRBD1 or TRBD2 may fit D (6 bases each). Germline-derived CDR1 and CDR2 are DFQATT and SNEGSKA (reference sequence). Deletions cut 1 base from V and 9 bases from J, with 13 bases between. The CDR3 length is 13 residues. CDR3 coding DNA: TGCAGTGCTAGAGGGGACAAGGGAGGTGAGCAGTTCTTC. Its translation: CSARGDKGGEQFF.

The sample holds a few counts of this clonotype. V and J are TRBV10-3 and TRBJ2-1; D might be TRBD2 (6 bases). V gave up 8 bases and J gave up 7 bases, with 15 bases separating them. There are 13 residues in the CDR3. Looked up from germline, CDR1 is ENHRY and CDR2 is SYGVKD. CDR3 DNA sequence: TGTGCCATCTCCGGGAGAATGGTGAATGAGCAGTTCTTC. Translating it yields CAISGRMVNEQFF.